This T cell receptor (beta chain) was recovered during a study of blood T cells in healthy people across ages. Regarding the study as a whole: More naive CD4+ cells and higher diversity marked long-lived donors relative to aged donors.

Next came a second PCR, run for about 7 to 12 cycles, which used a sample-barcoded 5' primer along with a J-beta primer mix. Via MiXCR, TCRdb re-called the 5' RACE reads, giving one row per CDR3 protein. The sample has approximately 580,000 distinct CDR3 sequences; about 24% are singletons. Germline V lookup: CDR1 KGHDR, CDR2 SFDVKD. There are 16 residues in the CDR3. This clonotype was observed a few times. The antigen is unknown. In addition, the sample was reused for a study of T cells of mothers and their children. That study reports: It was through the M1S primer of the second PCR that sample barcodes and 2-4 random nucleotides were added.

The origin of this receptor is a boy between 10 and 17 years old in good health. Source material: blood. J is TRBJ2-5 and V is TRBV24-1, with 10 bases identical to TRBD1. The DNA end is more similar to TRBJ2-1, so the J call may be wrong. Written as DNA, the CDR3 is TGTGCCACCAGTGATTCAGCCCGGGACAGGGGATGGGAGCAGTTCTTC. It encodes CATSDSARDRGWEQFF.